A single sample is the source of the 4 T cell receptor beta chains below, sequenced in a study of OX40 agonist ivuxolimab in advanced cancers. Data came from immunoSEQ multiplex PCR; TCRdb stores just in-frame clones and leaves some out. The sample records about 36,000 clones, about 88% being singletons. Sequencing was performed on CD4+ or CD8+ T cells sorted from blood, taken in a trial of the OX40 agonist ivuxolimab. The receptors derive from an adult with an advanced solid tumor such as melanoma, head and neck, liver or kidney cancer.

This chain links TRBV6-4 with TRBJ2-3, with D unresolved. V gave up 4 bases and J gave up 0 bases, with 8 bases separating them. This CDR3 has 14 residues. The V gene's germline CDR1 is MRHNA and CDR2 SNTAGT. CDR3 DNA: TGTGCCAGCAGTGGGTACGGAAGCACAGATACGCAGTATTTT. Protein: CASSGYGSTDTQYF.

This chain joins TRBV28 and TRBJ2-5; D remains ambiguous. Near its end, the DNA agrees better with TRBJ2-7, so the J call may be wrong. This CDR3 comprises 13 residues. Per germline, CDR1 MDHEN and CDR2 SYDVKM. CDR3 sequence reads: CASSSGVLREQYF. The CDR3 DNA sequence: TGTGCCAGCAGTTCTGGGGTGTTGCGCGAGCAGTACTTC.

This chain connects TRBV11-2 to TRBJ2-7; tentative D call: TRBD2 (6 bases). V was trimmed by 5 bases and J by 3 bases, leaving 20 bases between them. CDR3 length: 16 residues. The germline gives CDR1 SGHAT, CDR2 FQNNGV. DNA of the CDR3: TGTGCCAGCAGCCCTTTACCCGGTCAGGGACTCTACGAGCAGTACTTC. Amino acids: CASSPLPGQGLYEQYF.

The gene calls are TRBV15 and TRBJ1-4; 7 positions agree with TRBD1. The V segment lost 5 bases and the J segment 7 bases; nucleotides outside the gene matches: 7. Germline assignment: CDR1 LNHNV and CDR2 YYDKDF (reference sequence). The CDR3 extends over 14 amino acids. Here the CDR3 reads CATSGQARGEKLFF. The CDR3 DNA is TGTGCCACCAGCGGACAGGCTAGAGGTGAAAAACTGTTTTTT.